This TCR beta chain was captured by sequencing in a study of shared clonotypes between healthy human individuals. Original data processing: For the immunoSEQ data, sequences were junction-only without quality scores, so filtering differed. The protocol was immunoSEQ multiplex PCR, while the TCRdb copy is restricted to in-frame clones and leaves out a portion. That table furnishes V, J and clone size, whereas the DNA furnished D and trimming. The data contain over 150,000 clones, approximately 60% of them seen just once; the ten biggest clones take up about 9.4%. Study outcomes and limitations: Non-shared clonotypes had lower generation probabilities than those shared by all four donors. Some naive CD4 clonotypes, roughly 4.8%, turned up in common across four donors. Among donors, clonotype sharing was expected to be affected by sequencing depth.

This CDR3 spans 15 amino acids. Germline assignment: CDR1 SGHNT and CDR2 YYREEE (reference sequence). The V gene end was trimmed by 3 bases and the J gene end by 2 bases; junction bases not matched to a gene: 5. In regard to this clone: Its cognate antigen is unknown.

Sequenced material: memory CD4+ T cells sorted from blood. Subset of the sample: CD45RA-negative fraction. The V gene is TRBV5-4, the J gene TRBJ2-1, with TRBD1 matching 7 bases. The TCR was taken from a man aged 25-45 years in good health. DNA for the CDR3: TGTGCCAGCAGCTGGTGGACAGGAGCCTACAATGAGCAGTTCTTC. Translation gives CASSWWTGAYNEQFF.